A single sample gave rise to the 23 T cell receptor beta chains below, sequenced in a study of blood T cell repertoires in COVID-19. Profiling relied on immunoSEQ multiplex PCR, and the TCRdb table lists in-frame clones only, not all of them. The repertoire includes 260,000 or so clones, 84% of them detected once, and around 9.1% sits in the top ten. Sequencing was carried out using peripheral blood. The source is a human donor in a cohort sampled during active COVID-19.

V and J are TRBV10-2 and TRBJ2-1; TRBD2 is a possible D gene (6 bases). The CDR3 runs to 11 residues. CDR1 is WSHSY and CDR2 is SAAADI in the germline V gene. Between the trimmed V and J ends, which lost 7 bases and 7 bases, there was a span of 8 bases. The CDR3 DNA sequence: TGCGCCAGCACTGGGGGGAATGAGCAGTTCTTC. Translated: CASTGGNEQFF.

V gene TRBV5-1 combines with J gene TRBJ2-5; 10 bases line up with TRBD1. V was clipped by 2 bases and J by 5 bases; unmatched bases: 6. CDR1 SGHRS and CDR2 YFSETQ come from the germline V gene. The CDR3 contains 15 residues. The CDR3 sequence is CASSLGDRGIETQYF. Written as DNA, the CDR3 is TGCGCCAGCAGCTTAGGGGACAGGGGCATCGAGACCCAGTACTTC.

This clone was seen a single time. The chain combines TRBV6-1 with TRBJ1-2; a weak D match, TRBD1 (6 bases). V lost 3 bases and J lost 3, with 17 bases in between. The CDR3 has 16 residues. CDR1 is MNHNS and CDR2 is SASEGT in the germline V gene. The DNA for the CDR3 is TGTGCCAGCAGTGATATCCGGGACAAAGGGGACTATGGCTACACCTTC. Translating gives CASSDIRDKGDYGYTF.

This chain links TRBV27 with TRBJ2-2; 16 positions agree with TRBD2. CDR1 MNHEY and CDR2 SMNVEV come from the germline V gene (reference sequence). The CDR3 consists of 18 residues. V was clipped by 4 bases and J by 4 bases; unmatched bases: 6. The CDR3 sequence is CASSSTGTSGGGTGELFF. The CDR3 DNA follows: TGTGCCAGCAGTTCAACCGGGACTAGCGGGGGGGGCACCGGGGAGCTGTTTTTT.

The V and J genes are TRBV6-2 or TRBV6-3 and TRBJ2-3; 10 bases map to TRBD2. Unmatched junction bases numbered 7, after V lost 3 bases and J lost 10 bases. This CDR3 contains 14 residues. Germline CDR1 and CDR2: MNHEY and SVGEGT. The CDR3 is CASSYVGSGGSQYF. CDR3 nucleotides: TGTGCCAGCAGTTATGTGGGTAGCGGGGGGTCGCAGTATTTT.

The genes are TRBV27 and TRBJ2-7, with 12 bases lining up with TRBD2. J was trimmed by 0 bases and V by 3 bases; bases with no gene match: 0. CDR3 length: 15 amino acids. CDR1 and CDR2 (germline): MNHEY, SMNVEV (reference sequence). CDR3: CASSLTSGGSYEQYF. The CDR3 coding sequence is TGTGCCAGCAGTTTGACTAGCGGGGGCTCCTACGAGCAGTACTTC.

The V call is TRBV19, the J call TRBJ2-3, with 9 positions matching TRBD1. The germline V gene encodes CDR1 LNHDA and CDR2 SQIVND (reference sequence). The CDR3 covers 18 residues. The J segment lost 3 bases and the V segment lost 4 bases, leaving 14 bases of the junction unmatched. The CDR3 DNA reads as TGTGCCAGTAGTACAACCGGGACAGGGAGTAGGTCGACAGATACGCAGTATTTT. As protein: CASSTTGTGSRSTDTQYF.

This clone occurred once. The chain is built from TRBV6-6 and TRBJ2-1; D remains ambiguous. Germline values: CDR1 MNHNY, CDR2 SVGAGI (reference sequence). The ends were cut back, 3 bases at V and 6 bases at J, with 15 bases in the middle. This CDR3 spans 15 amino acids. The CDR3 DNA sequence: TGTGCCAGCAGTTATCGTGGCGGAGTGTTCAATGAGCAGTTCTTC. This sequence encodes CASSYRGGVFNEQFF.

The CDR3 DNA reads as TGTGCCAGCAGCCCCCTGGGGGGGGGCATTCAGTACTTC. This codes for CASSPLGGGIQYF. This rearrangement joins TRBV6-6 to TRBJ2-4, with 7 bases identical to TRBD2. Germline loops: CDR1 MNHNY, CDR2 SVGAGI (reference sequence). The CDR3 consists of 13 residues. With V trimmed by 6 bases and J by 9 bases, 8 bases remained unmatched.

The CDR3 DNA reads TGTGCCAGCAAAACAGGGGGCGTTGAGCAGTTCTTC. Translation: CASKTGGVEQFF. This chain links TRBV6-6 with TRBJ2-1, with 9 bases matching TRBD1. This CDR3 comprises 12 residues. Germline CDR1 is MNHNY and CDR2 is SVGAGI (reference sequence). V gave up 7 bases and J gave up 9 bases; unmatched junction bases: 4.

V and J are TRBV3-1 (or the pseudogene TRBV3-2) and TRBJ1-2; tentatively, D is TRBD1 (6 bases). The germline V gene has CDR1 LGHDT and CDR2 YNNKEL (reference sequence). V was clipped by 4 bases and J by 0 bases, with 15 bases between them. The CDR3 runs 16 residues. This CDR3 is CASSRRGGTTNYGYTF. The CDR3 DNA sequence: TGTGCCAGCAGCCGAAGAGGGGGTACCACTAACTATGGCTACACCTTC.

This sequence joins TRBV2 and TRBJ2-7, with a tentative D call TRBD1 (6 bases). This CDR3 comprises 14 residues. The ends were cut back, 4 bases at V and 6 bases at J, with 16 bases in the middle. CDR1 SNHLY and CDR2 FYNNEI come from the germline V gene. CDR3 sequence: CASSVWGRVIEQYF. Here the CDR3 DNA reads TGTGCCAGCAGTGTGTGGGGGCGCGTAATCGAGCAGTACTTC.

This sequence joins TRBV28 and TRBJ2-3; 7 positions match TRBD1. In germline, CDR1 is MDHEN, CDR2 SYDVKM. The CDR3 runs 14 residues. Trimming cost V 7 bases and J 2 bases; bases outside gene matches: 6. CDR3 sequence: CASMETGSTDTQYF. CDR3 in DNA: TGTGCCAGCATGGAGACAGGGTCCACAGATACGCAGTATTTT.

This chain connects TRBV6-5 to TRBJ2-7, with D tentatively TRBD2 (6 bases). Germline CDR1 and CDR2: MNHEY and SVGAGI. V lost 6 bases and J 3 bases, leaving 18 bases between the germline ends. CDR3 length equals 15 residues. Written as DNA, the CDR3 is TGTGCCAGCAGGCGCGGGAAACAAGATTACTACGAGCAGTACTTC. It translates to CASRRGKQDYYEQYF.

This clone was counted ten times or more. The chain joins TRBV5-6 to TRBJ1-1; D uncertain. CDR1 SGHDT and CDR2 YYEEEE come from the germline V gene. The CDR3 extends over 13 amino acids. Trimming removed 0 bases at V and 11 bases at J, with 14 bases between. CDR3 DNA: TGTGCCAGCAGCTTGGTCGGAGGGTCACAGGCTTTCTTT. It specifies CASSLVGGSQAFF.

This clone came up a few times. The V call is TRBV27, the J call TRBJ2-7; 13 bases align to TRBD2. The germline gives CDR1 MNHEY, CDR2 SMNVEV (reference sequence). V shed 2 bases and J 0 bases; nucleotides not matched to a gene: 1. This CDR3 region has 16 residues. Here the CDR3 reads CASSLGLAGVSYEQYF. In nucleotides, the CDR3 is TGTGCCAGCAGTTTAGGACTAGCGGGAGTCTCCTACGAGCAGTACTTC.

V is TRBV7-8 and J is TRBJ2-7, with D maybe TRBD1 (5 bases). There are 15 residues in the CDR3. The germline V gene encodes CDR1 SGHVS and CDR2 FQNEAQ. Trimming took off 2 bases at V and 2 bases at J, with 13 bases between the two ends. The DNA for the CDR3 is TGTGCCAGCAGCTTACGGCAGGGTGGACCCTACGAGCAGTACTTC. It translates to CASSLRQGGPYEQYF.

This chain connects TRBV7-2 to TRBJ1-1; the match to TRBD1 covers 7 bases. The germline CDR1 and CDR2 sequences are SGHTA and FQGNSA. The CDR3 loop spans 15 amino acids. V gave up 3 bases and J gave up 5 bases; unmatched junction bases: 9. The chain's CDR3 is CASSFQASGGTEAFF. CDR3 coding DNA: TGTGCCAGCAGCTTTCAAGCCTCAGGGGGAACTGAAGCTTTCTTT.

The CDR3 loop is CASSKQTSLGEQFF. In DNA form, the CDR3 reads TGTGCCAGCAGCAAACAGACGTCATTGGGCGAGCAGTTCTTC. The chain carries TRBV5-4 and TRBJ2-1, with D uncertain. The germline CDR1 and CDR2 sequences are SGHNT and YYREEE (reference sequence). V lost 4 bases, J lost 10 bases, and 18 bases lay in between. This CDR3 contains 14 residues. Looking up the rest from reference TRBV5-4 and TRBJ2-1 gives the full variable domain: ETGVTQSPTHLIKTRGQQVTLRCSSQSGHNTVSWYQQALGQGPQFIFQYYREEENGRGNFPPRFSGLQFPNYSSELNVNALELDDSALYLCASSKQTSLGEQFFGPGTRLTVL.

The rearrangement joins TRBV7-2 to TRBJ2-7; D gene ambiguous. Deletions cut 5 bases from V and 7 bases from J, with 21 bases between. CDR3 length: 15 residues. Germline CDR1 reads SGHTA; CDR2 reads FQGNSA. The CDR3 DNA follows: TGTGCCAGCAGCCTCCGCGCTTTGAGCCCCAAGGAGCAGTACTTC. Translating gives CASSLRALSPKEQYF.

This clone appeared a single time. The chain combines TRBV28 with TRBJ2-1, with D maybe TRBD2 (7 bases). The CDR3 has 13 amino acids. The germline V and J ends were trimmed by 3 bases and 5 bases, with 8 bases remaining between them. Germline V CDR1 and CDR2: MDHEN, SYDVKM. The CDR3 region is CASSLGGHNEQFF. CDR3 coding DNA: TGTGCCAGCAGTTTGGGGGGGCACAATGAGCAGTTCTTC.

The chain is built from TRBV19 and TRBJ2-6; tentative D call: TRBD1 (6 bases). Germline V gene lookup returns CDR1 LNHDA and CDR2 SQIVND (reference sequence). The CDR3 sequence is 16 residues long. V lost 3 bases to trimming and J lost 0 bases, with 9 bases between them. The chain's CDR3 is CASSIRGGSGANVLTF. The CDR3 coding sequence is TGTGCCAGTAGTATTAGAGGGGGCTCTGGGGCCAACGTCCTGACTTTC.

The rearrangement uses TRBV19 and TRBJ1-1; tentatively, D is TRBD1 (6 bases). The CDR3 sequence is 12 residues long. Germline CDR1 LNHDA, CDR2 SQIVND (reference sequence). The ends were cut back, 6 bases at V and 6 bases at J, with 11 bases in the middle. CDR3 residues: CASSEAGAEAFF. In DNA form, the CDR3 reads TGTGCCAGTAGCGAGGCAGGGGCTGAAGCTTTCTTT.